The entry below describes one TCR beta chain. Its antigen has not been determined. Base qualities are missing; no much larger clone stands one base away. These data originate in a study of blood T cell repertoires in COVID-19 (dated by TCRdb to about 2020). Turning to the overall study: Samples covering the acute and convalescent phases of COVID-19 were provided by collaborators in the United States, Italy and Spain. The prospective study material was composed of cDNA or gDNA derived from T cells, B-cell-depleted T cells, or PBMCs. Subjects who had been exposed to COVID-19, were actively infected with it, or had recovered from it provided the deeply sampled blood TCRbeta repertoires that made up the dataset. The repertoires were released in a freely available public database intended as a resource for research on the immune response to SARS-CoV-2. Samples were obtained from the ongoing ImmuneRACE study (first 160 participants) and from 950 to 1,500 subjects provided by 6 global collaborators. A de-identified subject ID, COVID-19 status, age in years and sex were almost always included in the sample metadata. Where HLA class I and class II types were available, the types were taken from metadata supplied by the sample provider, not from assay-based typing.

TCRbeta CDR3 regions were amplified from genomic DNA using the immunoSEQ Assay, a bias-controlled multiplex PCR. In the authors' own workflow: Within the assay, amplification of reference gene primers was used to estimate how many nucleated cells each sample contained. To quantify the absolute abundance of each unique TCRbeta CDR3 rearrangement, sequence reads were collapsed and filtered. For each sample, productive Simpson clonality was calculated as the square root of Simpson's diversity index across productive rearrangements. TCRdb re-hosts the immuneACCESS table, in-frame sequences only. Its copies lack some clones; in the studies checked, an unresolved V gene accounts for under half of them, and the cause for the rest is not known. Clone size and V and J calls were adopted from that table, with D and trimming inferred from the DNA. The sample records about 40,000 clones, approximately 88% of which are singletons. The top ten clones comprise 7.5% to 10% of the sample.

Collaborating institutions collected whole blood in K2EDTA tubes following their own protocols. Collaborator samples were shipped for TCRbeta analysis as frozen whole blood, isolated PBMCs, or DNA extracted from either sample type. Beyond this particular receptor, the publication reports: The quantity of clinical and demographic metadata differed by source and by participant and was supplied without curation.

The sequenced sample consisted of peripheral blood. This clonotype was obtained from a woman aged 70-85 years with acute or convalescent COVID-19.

This receptor has the CDR3 CAWTRGEYTQYF. The nucleotide sequence is TGTGCCTGGACGCGGGGGGAGTATACGCAGTATTTT. The rearranged segments are TRBV30 and TRBJ2-3, with 8 bases matching TRBD2. Counted from cysteine to phenylalanine, this CDR3 has 12 amino acids. CDR3 DNA only is kept here, 36 bases in frame from base 1. Sequences GTSNPN (CDR1) and SVGIG (CDR2) are obtained from the germline V gene (reference sequence). Clipping removes 4 bases from V and 7 bases from J, with 4 as the unmatched junction base count.